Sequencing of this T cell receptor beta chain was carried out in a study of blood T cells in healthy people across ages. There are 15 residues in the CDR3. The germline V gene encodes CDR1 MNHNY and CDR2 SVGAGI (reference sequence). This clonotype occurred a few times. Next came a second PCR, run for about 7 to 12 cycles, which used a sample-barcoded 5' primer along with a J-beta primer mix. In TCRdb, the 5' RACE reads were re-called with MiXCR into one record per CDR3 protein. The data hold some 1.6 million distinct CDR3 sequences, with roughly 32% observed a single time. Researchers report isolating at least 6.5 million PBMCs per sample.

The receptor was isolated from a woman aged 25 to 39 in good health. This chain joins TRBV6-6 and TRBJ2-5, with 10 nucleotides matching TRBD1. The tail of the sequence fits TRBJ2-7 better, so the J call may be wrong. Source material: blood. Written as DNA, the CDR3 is TGTGCCAGCAGTTACATGACAGGGGGCTTCAACGAGCAGTACTTC. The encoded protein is CASSYMTGGFNEQYF.